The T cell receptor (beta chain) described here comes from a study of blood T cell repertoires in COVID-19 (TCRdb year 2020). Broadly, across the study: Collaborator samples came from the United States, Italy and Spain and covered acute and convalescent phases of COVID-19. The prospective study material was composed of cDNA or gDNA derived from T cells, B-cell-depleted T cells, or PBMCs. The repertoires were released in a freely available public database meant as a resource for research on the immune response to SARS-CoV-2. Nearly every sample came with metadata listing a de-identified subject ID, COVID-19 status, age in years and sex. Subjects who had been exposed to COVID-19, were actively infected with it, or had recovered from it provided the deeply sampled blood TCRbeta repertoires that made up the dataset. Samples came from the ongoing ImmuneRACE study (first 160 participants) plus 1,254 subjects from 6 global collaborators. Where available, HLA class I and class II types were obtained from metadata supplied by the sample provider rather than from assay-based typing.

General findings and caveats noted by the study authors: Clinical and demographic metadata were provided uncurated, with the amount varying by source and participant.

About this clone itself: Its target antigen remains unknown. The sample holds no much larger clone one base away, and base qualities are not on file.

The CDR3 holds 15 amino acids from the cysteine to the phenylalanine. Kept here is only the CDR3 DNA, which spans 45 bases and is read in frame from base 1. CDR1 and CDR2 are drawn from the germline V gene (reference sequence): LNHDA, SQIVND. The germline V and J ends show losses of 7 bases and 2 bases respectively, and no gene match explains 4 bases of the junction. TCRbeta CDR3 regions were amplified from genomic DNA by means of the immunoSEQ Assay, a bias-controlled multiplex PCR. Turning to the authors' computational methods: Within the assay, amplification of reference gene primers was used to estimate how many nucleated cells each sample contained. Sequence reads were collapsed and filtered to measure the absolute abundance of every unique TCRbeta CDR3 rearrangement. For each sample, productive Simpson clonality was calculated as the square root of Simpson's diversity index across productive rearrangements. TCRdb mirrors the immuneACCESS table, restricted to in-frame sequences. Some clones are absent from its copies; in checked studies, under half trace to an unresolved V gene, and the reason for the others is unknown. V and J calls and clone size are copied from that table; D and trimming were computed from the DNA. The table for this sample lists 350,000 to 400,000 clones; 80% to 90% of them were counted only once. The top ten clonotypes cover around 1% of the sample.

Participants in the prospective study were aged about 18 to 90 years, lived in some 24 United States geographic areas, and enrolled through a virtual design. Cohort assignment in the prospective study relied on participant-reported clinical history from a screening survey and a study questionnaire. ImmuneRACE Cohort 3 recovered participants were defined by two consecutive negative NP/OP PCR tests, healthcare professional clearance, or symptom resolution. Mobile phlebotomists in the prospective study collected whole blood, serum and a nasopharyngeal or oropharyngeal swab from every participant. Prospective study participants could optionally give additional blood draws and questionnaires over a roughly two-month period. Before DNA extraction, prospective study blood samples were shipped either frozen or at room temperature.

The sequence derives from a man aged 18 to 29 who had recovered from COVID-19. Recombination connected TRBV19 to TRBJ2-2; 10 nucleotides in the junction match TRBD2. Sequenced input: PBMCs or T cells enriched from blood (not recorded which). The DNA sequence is TGTGCCAGTAACCCTAGCGGGGGAAACACCGGGGAGCTGTTTTTT. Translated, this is CASNPSGGNTGELFF.